Described below is a single TCR beta chain sequence and its context. Assignments of participants to cohorts depended upon their own reported clinical history. The data are from a study of blood T cell repertoires in COVID-19. Whole-study context: Samples of COVID-19 (acute and convalescent) were obtained from the United States, Italy and Spain.

Trimming left V 10 bases short and J 4 bases short, with 14 bases between. In germline, CDR1 is MNHEY, CDR2 SVGAGI. The CDR3 contains 13 residues. In the authors' workflow: Amplification of reference gene primers was used by the study to estimate nucleated cell counts. The data were produced by immunoSEQ multiplex PCR, yet TCRdb's version contains in-frame clones alone and is incomplete. Clone size and V and J calls were adopted from that table, with D and trimming inferred from the DNA. The sample comprises around 280,000 clones, around 88% of which are singletons, and 6% to 6.5% rests with the top ten.

The sample consisted of PBMCs or T cells enriched from blood (not recorded which). V gene TRBV6-5 combines with J gene TRBJ1-5; TRBD1 might be the D (5 bases). The source is a woman between 40 and 55 years old who had recovered from COVID-19. The CDR3: CATKRGANQPQHF. Here the CDR3 DNA reads TGTGCCACCAAAAGGGGCGCGAATCAGCCCCAGCATTTT.